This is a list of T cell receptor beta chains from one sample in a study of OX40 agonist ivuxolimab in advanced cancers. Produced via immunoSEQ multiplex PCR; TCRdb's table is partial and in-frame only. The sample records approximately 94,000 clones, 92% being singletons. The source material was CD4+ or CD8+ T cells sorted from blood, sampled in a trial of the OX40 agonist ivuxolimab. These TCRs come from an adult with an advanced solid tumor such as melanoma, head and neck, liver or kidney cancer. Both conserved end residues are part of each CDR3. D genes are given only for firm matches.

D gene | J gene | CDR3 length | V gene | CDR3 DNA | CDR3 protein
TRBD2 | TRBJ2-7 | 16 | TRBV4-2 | TGTGCCAGCAGCCAGGTCCTGACTAGCGTCGGCTACGAGCAGTACTTC | CASSQVLTSVGYEQYF
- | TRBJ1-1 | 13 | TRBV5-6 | TGTGCCAGCAGCTTGGACAGGGAGTTAGCAGCTTTCTTT | CASSLDRELAAFF
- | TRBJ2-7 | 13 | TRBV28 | TGTGCCAGCATCGGAGACGACTTCTACGAGCAGTACTTC | CASIGDDFYEQYF
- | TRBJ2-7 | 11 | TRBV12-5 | TGTGCTAGTGGTTTGGGTTACGAGCAGTACTTC | CASGLGYEQYF
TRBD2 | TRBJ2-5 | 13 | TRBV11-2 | TGTGCCAGCAGCATCGGAGCGGCGGGGGTCAAGTACTTC | CASSIGAAGVKYF
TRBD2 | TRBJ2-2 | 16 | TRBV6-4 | TGTGCCAGCAGTGAAGGACTAGCGCAGAACACCGGGGAGCTGTTTTTT | CASSEGLAQNTGELFF
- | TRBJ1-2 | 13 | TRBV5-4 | TGTGCCAGCAGCGGCCTGCTCCCTTATGGCTACACCTTC | CASSGLLPYGYTF
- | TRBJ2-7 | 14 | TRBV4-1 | TGCGCCAGCAGCCAAGAAGCCCCCGCCTACGAGCAGTACTTC | CASSQEAPAYEQYF
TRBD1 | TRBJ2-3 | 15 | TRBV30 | TGTGCCTGGAGTCCTGGACAGGGAAGTAGAGATACGCAGTATTTT | CAWSPGQGSRDTQYF
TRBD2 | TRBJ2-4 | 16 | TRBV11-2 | TGTGCCAGCAGCTTTCTTAGCGGGAGAGCCAAAAACATTCAGTACTTC | CASSFLSGRAKNIQYF
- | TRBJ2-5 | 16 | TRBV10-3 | TGTGCCATCAGTGAAACGACCAGCAGCCTGGGAGGGACCCAGTACTTC | CAISETTSSLGGTQYF
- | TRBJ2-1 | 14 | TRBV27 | TGTGCCAGCAGTTATGGAAGCTCCTACAATGAGCAGTTCTTC | CASSYGSSYNEQFF
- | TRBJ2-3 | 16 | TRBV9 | TGTGCCAGCAGTTACTATCCGGGACGCAACACAGATACGCAGTATTTT | CASSYYPGRNTDTQYF